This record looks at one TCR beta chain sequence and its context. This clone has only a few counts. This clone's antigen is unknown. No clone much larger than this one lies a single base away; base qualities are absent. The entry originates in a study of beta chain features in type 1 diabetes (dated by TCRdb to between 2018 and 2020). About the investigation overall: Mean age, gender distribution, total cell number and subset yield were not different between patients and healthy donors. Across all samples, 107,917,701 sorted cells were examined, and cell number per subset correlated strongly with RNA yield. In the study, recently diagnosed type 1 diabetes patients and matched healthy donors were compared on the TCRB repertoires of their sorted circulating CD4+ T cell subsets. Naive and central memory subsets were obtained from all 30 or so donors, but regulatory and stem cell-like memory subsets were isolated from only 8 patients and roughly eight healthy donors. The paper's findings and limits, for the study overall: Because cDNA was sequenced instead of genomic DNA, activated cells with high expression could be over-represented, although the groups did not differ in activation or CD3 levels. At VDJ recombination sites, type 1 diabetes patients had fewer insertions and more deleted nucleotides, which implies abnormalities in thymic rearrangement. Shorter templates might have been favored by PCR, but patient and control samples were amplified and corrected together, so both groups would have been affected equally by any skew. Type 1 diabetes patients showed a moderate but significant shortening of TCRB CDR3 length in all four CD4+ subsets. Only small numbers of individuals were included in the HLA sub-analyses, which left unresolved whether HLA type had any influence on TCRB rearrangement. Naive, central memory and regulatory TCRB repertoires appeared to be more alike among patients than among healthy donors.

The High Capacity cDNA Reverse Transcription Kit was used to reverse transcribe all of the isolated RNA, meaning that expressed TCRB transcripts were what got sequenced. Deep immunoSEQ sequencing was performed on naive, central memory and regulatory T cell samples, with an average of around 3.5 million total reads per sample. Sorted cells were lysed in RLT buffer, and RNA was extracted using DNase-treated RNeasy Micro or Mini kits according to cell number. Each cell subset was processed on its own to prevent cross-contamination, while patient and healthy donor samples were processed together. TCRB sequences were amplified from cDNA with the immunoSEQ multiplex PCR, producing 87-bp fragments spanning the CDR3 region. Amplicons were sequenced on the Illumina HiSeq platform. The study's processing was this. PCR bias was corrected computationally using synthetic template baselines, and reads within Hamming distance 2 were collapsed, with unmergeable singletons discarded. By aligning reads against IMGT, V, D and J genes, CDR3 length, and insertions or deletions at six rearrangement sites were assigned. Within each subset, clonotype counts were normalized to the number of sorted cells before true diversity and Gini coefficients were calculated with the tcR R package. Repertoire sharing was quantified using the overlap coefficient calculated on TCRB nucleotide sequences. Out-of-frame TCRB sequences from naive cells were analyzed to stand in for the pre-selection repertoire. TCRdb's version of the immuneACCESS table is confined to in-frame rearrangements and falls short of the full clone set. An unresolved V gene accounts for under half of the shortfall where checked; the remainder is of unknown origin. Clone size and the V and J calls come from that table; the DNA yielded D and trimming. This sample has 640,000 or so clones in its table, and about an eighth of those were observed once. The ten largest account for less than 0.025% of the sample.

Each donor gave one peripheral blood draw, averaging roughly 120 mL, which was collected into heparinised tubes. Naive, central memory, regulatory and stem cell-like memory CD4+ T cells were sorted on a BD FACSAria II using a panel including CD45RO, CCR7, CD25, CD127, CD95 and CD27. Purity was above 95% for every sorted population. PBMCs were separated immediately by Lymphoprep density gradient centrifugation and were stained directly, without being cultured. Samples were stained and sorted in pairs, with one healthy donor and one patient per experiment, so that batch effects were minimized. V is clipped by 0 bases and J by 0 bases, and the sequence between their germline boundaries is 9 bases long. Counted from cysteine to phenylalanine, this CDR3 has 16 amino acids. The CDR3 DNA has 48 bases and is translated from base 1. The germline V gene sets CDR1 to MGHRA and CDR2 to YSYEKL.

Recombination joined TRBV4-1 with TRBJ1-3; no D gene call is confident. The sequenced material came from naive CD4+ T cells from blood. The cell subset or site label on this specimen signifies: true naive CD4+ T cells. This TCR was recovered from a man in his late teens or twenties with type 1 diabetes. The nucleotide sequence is TGCGCCAGCAGCCAAGAAACAAGGTCCTCTGGAAACACCATATATTTT. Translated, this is CASSQETRSSGNTIYF.